The 26 T cell receptor beta chains given below trace back to one sample, sequenced in a study of shared clonotypes between healthy human individuals. Clones were sequenced by immunoSEQ multiplex PCR, and TCRdb holds only the in-frame ones, with some missing. Here the sample spans some 1 million clones, roughly 75% being singletons. Source material: memory CD4+ T cells sorted from blood. Documented subset: CD45RA-negative fraction. All receptors derive from a young man in good health.

The chain couples TRBV5-4 to TRBJ2-2; 7 bases fit TRBD1. V shed 1 base and J 7 bases; nucleotides not matched to a gene: 10. Germline V gene sequence: CDR1 SGHNT, CDR2 YYREEE (reference sequence). CDR3 length: 16 residues. CDR3 sequence reads: CASSLRGLGPIGELFF. In nucleotides, the CDR3 is TGTGCCAGCAGCTTGAGGGGGCTTGGGCCGATCGGGGAGCTGTTTTTT.

This chain connects TRBV6-5 to TRBJ2-2, with D perhaps given as TRBD1 or TRBD2 (6 bases each). CDR1 is MNHEY and CDR2 is SVGAGI in the germline V gene. Trimming stripped 2 bases from V and 4 bases from J, with 8 bases between. CDR3 length: 14 amino acids. CDR3 coding DNA: TGTGCCAGCAGTTACAAGGGGGGCACCGGGGAGCTGTTTTTT. As protein: CASSYKGGTGELFF.

The DNA of the CDR3 is TGTGCCAGTACCACGACAGGGGGCGGCTATGGCTACACCTTC. Protein: CASTTTGGGYGYTF. This chain links TRBV19 with TRBJ1-2; the match to TRBD1 covers 10 bases. The J segment lost 4 bases and the V segment lost 7 bases, leaving 6 bases of the junction unmatched. CDR1 is LNHDA and CDR2 is SQIVND in the germline V gene (reference sequence). The CDR3 totals 14 residues.

The J gene is TRBJ2-7, the V gene TRBV29-1; 8 bases match TRBD2. Germline-derived CDR1 and CDR2 are SQVTM and ANQGSEA. V trimming: 6 bases; J trimming: 0 bases; junction bases outside the gene matches: 7. The CDR3 covers 14 residues. The DNA of the CDR3 is TGCAGCGTCGTCCTGGCGGGAGGCTCCTACGAGCAGTACTTC. It yields the protein CSVVLAGGSYEQYF.

The J gene is TRBJ2-2, the V gene TRBV7-9; D is uncertain. Germline V gene data show CDR1 as SEHNR and CDR2 as FQNEAQ (reference sequence). The V gene lost 1 base and the J gene lost 4 bases, with 16 bases spanning the gap. The CDR3 is made up of 17 amino acids. The CDR3 loop reads CASSLGLASRGTGELFF. The CDR3, as DNA: TGTGCCAGCAGCTTAGGGCTGGCATCCCGTGGCACCGGGGAGCTGTTTTTT.

This clone has ten or more counts. This CDR3 is CAISGPPTGVNTEAFF. CDR3 bases: TGTGCCATCAGTGGCCCCCCGACAGGGGTGAACACTGAAGCTTTCTTT. The V gene is TRBV10-3, the J gene TRBJ1-1; 8 bases agree with TRBD1. The germline CDR1 and CDR2 sequences are ENHRY and SYGVKD. This CDR3 has 16 amino acids. Trimming cost V 4 bases and J 0 bases; bases outside gene matches: 7.

The chain is built from TRBV28 and TRBJ2-2; D is possibly TRBD2 (6 bases). V was pared by 10 bases and J by 5 bases, with 11 bases between. The CDR3 has 12 residues. Per germline, CDR1 MDHEN and CDR2 SYDVKM. CDR3 region: CATFGRTGELFF. CDR3 nucleotides: TGTGCCACCTTTGGGAGGACCGGGGAGCTGTTTTTT.

This chain uses TRBV11-1 with TRBJ2-7; 9 nucleotides match TRBD1. The germline CDR1 and CDR2 sequences are SGHAT and FQDESV (reference sequence). The CDR3 contains 18 residues. V was clipped by 0 bases and J by 2 bases; unmatched bases: 11. The CDR3 DNA reads TGTGCCAGCAGCTTAGCGCCTCCTGGACAGGGGATAGCCTACGAGCAGTACTTC. Its protein product is CASSLAPPGQGIAYEQYF.

A few counts support this clone. The rearrangement joins TRBV6-5 to TRBJ1-3, with D possibly TRBD1 on 6 matching bases. Per germline, CDR1 MNHEY and CDR2 SVGAGI. Trimming left V 6 bases short and J 1 base short, with 13 bases between. The CDR3 spans 15 residues. CDR3: CASSPWTASGNTIYF. The CDR3 DNA reads TGTGCCAGCAGCCCTTGGACAGCTTCTGGAAACACCATATATTTT.

V is TRBV15 and J is TRBJ1-1; D is perhaps TRBD1 (6 bases). The CDR3 runs to 17 residues. V was cut by 4 bases and J by 6 bases, with 24 bases left in between. The germline V gene encodes CDR1 LNHNV and CDR2 YYDKDF (reference sequence). CDR3 nucleotide sequence: TGTGCCACCAGCATTCCTCCGGTGGGGGCGGGTTCCTCTGAAGCTTTCTTT. Its translation: CATSIPPVGAGSSEAFF.

The chain carries TRBV6-6 and TRBJ1-5; D gene ambiguous. CDR3 length: 13 residues. From germline, CDR1 is MNHNY and CDR2 SVGAGI (reference sequence). Trimming shortened V by 3 bases and J by 4 bases, and 7 bases separated the two germline ends. CDR3 sequence: CASSYFGNQPQHF. Written as DNA, the CDR3 is TGTGCCAGCAGTTATTTTGGGAATCAGCCCCAGCATTTT.

V gene TRBV5-4 combines with J gene TRBJ1-5; maybe TRBD1 (5 bases). The CDR3 length is 13 residues. In germline, CDR1 is SGHNT, CDR2 YYREEE (reference sequence). The V and J ends lost 2 bases and 5 bases respectively, with 8 bases between them. CDR3 DNA: TGTGCCAGCAGCTTTGGGGGGGATCAGCCCCAGCATTTT. Translation gives CASSFGGDQPQHF. The full variable domain, completed using reference TRBV5-4 and TRBJ1-5, is ETGVTQSPTHLIKTRGQQVTLRCSSQSGHNTVSWYQQALGQGPQFIFQYYREEENGRGNFPPRFSGLQFPNYSSELNVNALELDDSALYLCASSFGGDQPQHFGDGTRLSIL.

The chain carries TRBV10-3 and TRBJ1-5; D not resolved. The V and J ends lost 4 bases and 5 bases respectively, with 9 bases between them. This CDR3 has 13 amino acids. The germline V gene has CDR1 ENHRY and CDR2 SYGVKD. As DNA, the CDR3 is TGTGCCATCAGTGGGACGAAAGATCAGCCCCAGCATTTT. Encoded protein: CAISGTKDQPQHF.

The CDR3 region has the DNA TGTGCCAGCAGCCCCGGGTCAGGGACTCGGAACACTGAAGCTTTCTTT. Its protein product is CASSPGSGTRNTEAFF. V is TRBV7-9 and J is TRBJ1-1, with D maybe TRBD1 (5 bases). CDR1 and CDR2 (germline): SEHNR, FQNEAQ (reference sequence). The CDR3 consists of 16 residues. Trimming stripped 5 bases from V and 1 base from J, with 17 bases between.

The rearrangement uses TRBV7-2 and TRBJ2-1; D remains ambiguous. Germline loops: CDR1 SGHTA, CDR2 FQGNSA. The CDR3 sequence is 16 residues long. V was pared by 1 base and J by 0 bases, with 10 bases between. As DNA, the CDR3 is TGTGCCAGCAGCTTAGATGGTCTTCGCTCCTACAATGAGCAGTTCTTC. Its translation: CASSLDGLRSYNEQFF. Based on the CDR3 plus reference TRBV7-2 and TRBJ2-1, the full variable domain is GAGVSQSPSNKVTEKGKDVELRCDPISGHTALYWYRQSLGQGLEFLIYFQGNSAPDKSGLPSDRFSAERTGGSVSTLTIQRTQQEDSAVYLCASSLDGLRSYNEQFFGPGTRLTVL.

The rearrangement uses TRBV6-1 and TRBJ1-5; D uncertain. The CDR3 runs 11 residues. CDR1 MNHNS and CDR2 SASEGT come from the germline V gene. Trimming stripped 6 bases from V and 8 bases from J, with 8 bases between. CDR3 protein: CASSGREPQHF. The CDR3 coding sequence is TGTGCCAGCAGCGGGAGGGAGCCCCAGCATTTT.

CDR3 sequence: CARSGRRSYNEQFF. CDR3 nucleotide sequence: TGTGCCAGAAGCGGGAGACGGTCATACAATGAGCAGTTCTTC. This chain joins TRBV7-5 and TRBJ2-1; the table's D call, TRBD2, was not checked against the DNA. TRBV7-5 is flagged as a pseudogene. The CDR3 totals 14 residues.

The chain links TRBV29-1 to TRBJ2-2; D may be TRBD1 (6 bases). Germline-derived CDR1 and CDR2 are SQVTM and ANQGSEA. Deletions cut 6 bases from V and 3 bases from J, with 14 bases between. CDR3 length: 14 residues. The CDR3 loop is CSVPRDTYTGELFF. The CDR3 DNA is TGCAGCGTCCCCCGGGACACATACACCGGGGAGCTGTTTTTT.

The rearrangement links TRBV6-1 to TRBJ1-4, with a tentative D call TRBD1 (6 bases). CDR3 length equals 19 residues. Germline CDR1 reads MNHNS; CDR2 reads SASEGT. V lost 0 bases and J 0 bases, leaving 17 bases between the germline ends. CDR3 in DNA: TGTGCCAGCAGTGAAGCGAATCAGGGGCGGGGGGCAACTAATGAAAAACTGTTTTTT. This sequence encodes CASSEANQGRGATNEKLFF.

The chain carries TRBV19 and TRBJ1-6; D is uncertain. The CDR3 has 15 residues. Germline V gene lookup returns CDR1 LNHDA and CDR2 SQIVND (reference sequence). Trimming left V 2 bases short and J 6 bases short, with 11 bases between. CDR3 loop: CASSIRGRINSPLHF. CDR3 DNA sequence: TGTGCCAGTAGTATACGAGGCAGGATTAATTCACCCCTCCACTTT. Together with reference TRBV19 and TRBJ1-6, the CDR3 gives the full variable domain: DGGITQSPKYLFRKEGQNVTLSCEQNLNHDAMYWYRQDPGQGLRLIYYSQIVNDFQKGDIAEGYSVSREKKESFPLTVTSAQKNPTAFYLCASSIRGRINSPLHFGNGTRLTVT.

This clone was counted between two and nine times. The chain recombines TRBV7-9 with TRBJ1-1; D gene uncertain. The germline V and J ends were trimmed by 0 bases and 10 bases, with 6 bases remaining between them. Germline CDR1 is SEHNR and CDR2 is FQNEAQ (reference sequence). The CDR3 consists of 11 residues. This CDR3 reads CASSLASGAFF. In nucleotides, the CDR3 is TGTGCCAGCAGCTTAGCCTCTGGAGCTTTCTTT.

The chain employs TRBV29-1 and TRBJ2-1; no reliable D call. This CDR3 is 12 amino acids long. The V gene lost 3 bases and the J gene lost 9 bases, with 12 bases spanning the gap. In germline, CDR1 is SQVTM, CDR2 ANQGSEA. This chain's CDR3 is CSVDVRSSEQFF. DNA of the CDR3: TGCAGCGTTGATGTGAGGAGCAGTGAGCAGTTCTTC.

The chain employs TRBV29-1 and TRBJ2-7; no definite D call. Germline CDR1 reads SQVTM; CDR2 reads ANQGSEA. CDR3 size: 11 residues. The ends were cut back, 4 bases at V and 5 bases at J, with 9 bases in the middle. CDR3 in amino acids: CSVVFFDEQYF. CDR3 coding DNA: TGCAGCGTTGTCTTTTTTGACGAGCAGTACTTC.

This clone was seen more than once but under ten times. The rearrangement uses TRBV5-1 and TRBJ1-2, with 7 bases fitting TRBD1. The V gene end was trimmed by 0 bases and the J gene end by 6 bases; junction bases not matched to a gene: 2. Germline values: CDR1 SGHRS, CDR2 YFSETQ. The CDR3 length is 13 residues. The chain's CDR3 is CASSLERGHGYTF. The CDR3 bases are TGCGCCAGCAGCTTGGAGAGGGGGCATGGCTACACCTTC.

V is TRBV2 and J is TRBJ2-5; TRBD1 is a possible D gene (6 bases). Germline V gene lookup returns CDR1 SNHLY and CDR2 FYNNEI. V lost 3 bases, J lost 5 bases, and 7 bases lay in between. This CDR3 has 12 amino acids. Written as DNA, the CDR3 is TGTGCCAGCAGTGAGCAGGGGGAGACCCAGTACTTC. Its translation is CASSEQGETQYF.

The chain has TRBV5-1 and TRBJ1-6; D unresolved. The CDR3 loop spans 14 amino acids. V gave up 4 bases and J gave up 9 bases, with 14 bases separating them. The germline gives CDR1 SGHRS, CDR2 YFSETQ. CDR3 DNA sequence: TGCGCCAGCAGCACGCTCGGAGATGGTTCACCCCTCCACTTT. Protein sequence: CASSTLGDGSPLHF.